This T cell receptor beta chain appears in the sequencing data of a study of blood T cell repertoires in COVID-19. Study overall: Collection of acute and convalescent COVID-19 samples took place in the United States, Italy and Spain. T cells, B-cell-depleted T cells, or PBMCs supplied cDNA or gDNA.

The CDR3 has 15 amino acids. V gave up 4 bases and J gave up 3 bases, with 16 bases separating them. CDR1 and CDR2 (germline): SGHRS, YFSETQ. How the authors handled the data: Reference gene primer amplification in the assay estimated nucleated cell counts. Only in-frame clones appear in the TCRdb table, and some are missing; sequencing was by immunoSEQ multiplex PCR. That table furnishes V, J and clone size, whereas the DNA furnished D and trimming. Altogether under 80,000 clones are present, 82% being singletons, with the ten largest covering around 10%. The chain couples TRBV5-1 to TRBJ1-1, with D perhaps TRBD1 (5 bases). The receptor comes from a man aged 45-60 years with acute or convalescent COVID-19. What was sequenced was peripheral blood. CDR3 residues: CASSPDTGRYTEAFF. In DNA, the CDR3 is TGCGCCAGCAGCCCGGACACCGGGCGGTACACTGAAGCTTTCTTT.